Each of the 19 T cell receptor beta chains below was sequenced from the same sample in a study of T cell clones after liver transplantation (dated by TCRdb to between 2018 and 2020). Library generation was performed with the immunoSEQ multiplex PCR assay. TCRdb took this table from immuneACCESS and kept in-frame rearrangements with V and J called. Such tables lack part of the clones; where checked against another copy, unresolved V genes explain under half of the gap, and the rest is unexplained. Within this sample are around 120,000 clones, with 90% of them counted one time only. The ten largest clones add up to 0.83% of the sample. The sequencing used CD4+ T cells from blood, collected 12 months after liver transplant. Receptors originate from a human patient who received a liver transplant. Some T cells may have been brought in with the graft after a transplant.

J is TRBJ1-2 and V is TRBV19; 7 bases map to TRBD1. The CDR3 is made up of 16 amino acids. CDR1 LNHDA and CDR2 SQIVND come from the germline V gene (reference sequence). V lost 2 bases to trimming and J lost 2 bases; unmatched junction nucleotides: 8. Here the CDR3 DNA reads TGTGCCAGTAGTATAAGGAGGACAGGCTTAAACTATGGCTACACCTTC. Protein product: CASSIRRTGLNYGYTF.

This clone was seen a few times. The genes are TRBV29-1 and TRBJ2-1; 9 bases agree with TRBD2. CDR3 length equals 14 residues. The germline V gene encodes CDR1 SQVTM and CDR2 ANQGSEA. V shed 8 bases, J shed 2 bases, and the junction held 7 bases outside the gene matches. The CDR3 reads CSLETSGAYNEQFF. The CDR3 nucleotides are TGCAGCCTGGAGACTAGCGGAGCCTACAATGAGCAGTTCTTC.

The chain is built from TRBV29-1 and TRBJ2-7; D possibly corresponds to TRBD2 (5 bases). V lost 4 bases to trimming and J lost 5 bases, with 12 bases between them. Germline-derived CDR1 and CDR2 are SQVTM and ANQGSEA. The CDR3 is 12 residues long. For the CDR3, the DNA is TGCAGCGTTGTGTCGCTGACTAACGAGCAGTACTTC. Translating it yields CSVVSLTNEQYF.

V and J are TRBV25-1 and TRBJ2-7; D is unclear. CDR1 and CDR2 from the germline V gene are MGHDK and SYGVNS. This CDR3 is 13 amino acids long. V was cut by 4 bases and J by 2 bases, with 9 bases left in between. The CDR3 nucleotides are TGTGCCAGCAGTGCTACCCGAGCCTACGAGCAGTACTTC. Translating it yields CASSATRAYEQYF.

This clone was detected once. The V call is TRBV10-2, the J call TRBJ2-7; D possibly matches TRBD1 or TRBD2 (6 bases each). This CDR3 has 13 residues. V lost 5 bases to trimming and J lost 1 base, with 9 bases between them. The germline V gene encodes CDR1 WSHSY and CDR2 SAAADI. Here the CDR3 reads CASSRGRSYEQYF. In nucleotides, the CDR3 is TGCGCCAGCAGTCGGGGGCGTTCCTACGAGCAGTACTTC.

The chain has TRBV2 and TRBJ1-4; a weak D match, TRBD1 (5 bases). Trimming left V 4 bases short and J 0 bases short, with 12 bases between. Per the germline V gene, CDR1 is SNHLY and CDR2 is FYNNEI. This CDR3 contains 16 residues. The CDR3 nucleotides read TGTGCCAGCAGTGCCGACAGACTGGCAACTAATGAAAAACTGTTTTTT. It translates to CASSADRLATNEKLFF.

The rearrangement uses TRBV27 and TRBJ2-5, with 7 nucleotides matching TRBD2. The ends lost 8 bases at V and 5 bases at J; junction bases unmatched: 11. CDR3 length equals 14 residues. CDR1 MNHEY and CDR2 SMNVEV come from the germline V gene (reference sequence). CDR3 in DNA: TGTGCCAGCGCCTCCTGGGGAGCGGGGGAGACCCAGTACTTC. It specifies CASASWGAGETQYF.

The chain's CDR3 is CASSVQGISTEAFF. DNA of the CDR3: TGTGCCAGCAGTGTGCAGGGGATTAGCACTGAAGCTTTCTTT. V and J are TRBV6-1 and TRBJ1-1; possibly TRBD1 for D (6 bases). CDR3 size: 14 residues. Trimming removed 4 bases from V and 4 bases from J, with 13 bases in between. Germline CDR1 is MNHNS and CDR2 is SASEGT.

This chain joins TRBV7-2 and TRBJ1-4; the D gene is possibly TRBD1 (5 bases). In germline, CDR1 is SGHTA, CDR2 FQGNSA. V lost 5 bases to trimming and J lost 7 bases, with 20 bases between them. This CDR3 comprises 16 residues. The CDR3 DNA sequence: TGTGCCAGCAGCCCAGCCCTGAATCCCAGGGCTGAAAAACTGTTTTTT. Its translation is CASSPALNPRAEKLFF.

The chain uses TRBV5-1 and TRBJ1-1; D unclear. The CDR3 runs 15 residues. Germline V gene lookup returns CDR1 SGHRS and CDR2 YFSETQ. The germline V and J ends were trimmed by 4 bases and 0 bases, with 13 bases remaining between them. CDR3 nucleotides: TGCGCCAGCAGCCCCGGAAGCTTGATGAACACTGAAGCTTTCTTT. This encodes CASSPGSLMNTEAFF.

The V gene is TRBV19, the J gene TRBJ1-1, with D uncertain. Germline CDR1 and CDR2: LNHDA and SQIVND (reference sequence). V gave up 4 bases and J gave up 5 bases, with 17 bases separating them. The CDR3 totals 15 residues. The CDR3 DNA follows: TGTGCCAGTAGTAAAGGCCGGACTGAACAAACTGAAGCTTTCTTT. This translates into CASSKGRTEQTEAFF.

The chain combines TRBV6-1 with TRBJ1-5; D call uncertain. Trimming took off 0 bases at V and 11 bases at J, with 11 bases between the two ends. CDR3 size: 13 residues. CDR1 is MNHNS and CDR2 is SASEGT in the germline V gene. The CDR3 sequence: CASSEASSGSQHF. In nucleotides, the CDR3 is TGTGCCAGCAGTGAAGCTTCGTCAGGCTCCCAGCATTTT.

This clone was recorded a few times. In nucleotides, the CDR3 is TGTGCCAGCAGCGGAGGACAGGGGTTCCAGCCCCAGCATTTT. Encoded protein: CASSGGQGFQPQHF. V usage is TRBV28 and J usage is TRBJ1-5; 9 positions agree with TRBD1. The CDR3 is 14 amino acids. The J segment lost 7 bases and the V segment lost 6 bases, leaving 7 bases of the junction unmatched. The germline CDR1 and CDR2 sequences are MDHEN and SYDVKM.

Only one count was recorded for this clone. The chain is built from TRBV6-1 and TRBJ2-3; D remains ambiguous. The CDR3 loop spans 14 amino acids. The germline gives CDR1 MNHNS, CDR2 SASEGT. Deletions cut 3 bases from V and 2 bases from J, with 9 bases between. CDR3 sequence: CASSDNDNTDTQYF. DNA for the CDR3: TGTGCCAGCAGTGATAACGACAACACAGATACGCAGTATTTT.

The gene calls are TRBV6-5 and TRBJ2-6, with unresolved D. The CDR3 loop spans 14 amino acids. Per germline, CDR1 MNHEY and CDR2 SVGAGI. The ends were cut back, 6 bases at V and 1 base at J, with 7 bases in the middle. The CDR3 nucleotides read TGTGCCAGCAGACCAGGTTCTGGGGCCAACGTCCTGACTTTC. It encodes CASRPGSGANVLTF.

The chain combines TRBV7-2 with TRBJ2-7; 12 bases are shared with TRBD2. Germline values: CDR1 SGHTA, CDR2 FQGNSA. The CDR3 extends over 16 amino acids. The V gene end was trimmed by 6 bases and the J gene end by 6 bases; junction bases not matched to a gene: 12. The CDR3 DNA is TGTGCCAGCAGTATACTAGCGGGAGGAGGGGGGTTCGAGCAGTACTTC. Protein: CASSILAGGGGFEQYF.

This clone has only one observation. This chain connects TRBV5-8 to TRBJ1-4; D unresolved. This CDR3 has 12 residues. The ends were cut back, 2 bases at V and 8 bases at J, with 7 bases in the middle. Germline lookup yields CDR1 SGHTS and CDR2 YDEGEE. CDR3 bases: TGTGCCAGCAGCTTCCAAAAAGAAAAACTGTTTTTT. It codes for CASSFQKEKLFF.

The CDR3 DNA follows: TGTGCCAGCAGTTCCCCGGGACAGGGTTACGAGCAGTACTTC. This codes for CASSSPGQGYEQYF. This chain uses TRBV28 with TRBJ2-7; 9 nucleotides agree with TRBD1. J lost 4 bases, V lost 4 bases, and 5 bases had no gene match. The CDR3 covers 14 residues. Germline V gene sequence: CDR1 MDHEN, CDR2 SYDVKM.

The CDR3 loop reads CASSPDRLSGNTIYF. The CDR3 nucleotides are TGTGCCAGCAGTCCTGACAGACTCTCTGGAAACACCATATATTTT. V is TRBV5-4 and J is TRBJ1-3; D might be TRBD1 (5 bases). In germline, CDR1 is SGHNT, CDR2 YYREEE (reference sequence). With 5 bases removed from V and 0 bases from J, the gap between germline ends came to 12 bases. The CDR3 contains 15 residues.